This TCR beta chain was documented in a study of blood T cell repertoires in COVID-19. Looking at the study overall: Collection of acute and convalescent COVID-19 samples took place in the United States, Italy and Spain. PBMCs, B-cell-depleted T cells, or T cells provided the cDNA or gDNA that made up the material.

Comment on this clone: One junction end disagrees with the germline gene, perhaps due to a read error.

Germline V gene sequence: CDR1 MNHEY, CDR2 SVGAGI. The CDR3 runs 15 residues. In the original workflow: Nucleated cell counts were estimated from reference gene primer amplification. Profiling relied on immunoSEQ multiplex PCR, and the TCRdb table lists in-frame clones only, not all of them. The V and J calls and clone size were taken over from that table, and D and trimming were inferred from the DNA. The table shows 280,000 or so clones, with 75% to 90% occurring only once. The material sequenced was peripheral blood. The clonotype was recovered from a woman in her fifties or sixties with acute or convalescent COVID-19. The chain has TRBV6-5 and TRBJ1-4, with TRBD1 identical over 7 bases. CDR3 bases: TGTGCCAGCAGTTCGGGACAGCTAGGCAATGGAAAACTGTTTTTT. Its protein is CASSSGQLGNGKLFF.